Listed below are T cell receptor beta chains from one sample, sequenced in a study of blood T cells in healthy people across ages. A single record per CDR3 protein comes from TCRdb applying MiXCR to the 5' RACE reads. Among some 850,000 distinct CDR3 sequences listed, roughly 24% were seen once. This sample also appeared in a second study, on T cells of mothers and their children.

The sequenced sample consisted of blood. These TCRs come from a boy aged 5-17 years in good health. CDR3s leave out the opening cysteine and the closing phenylalanine or tryptophan. Each record gives: V gene, CDR3 protein.

TRBV5-6	ASRPGLTGTEAF
TRBV6-6	ASSYSRGGSYEQY
TRBV5-1	ASSFETPSSYEQY
TRBV20-1	SASKIPAPSYNEQF
TRBV30	AWTYGQGGTEAF
TRBV2	ASSVTGVNTEAF
TRBV2	ASIPTDSPYGYT
TRBV3-1	ASSRTGGGGYT
TRBV5-1	ASSHRTGGPNVETQY
TRBV20-1	SARITADIQY
TRBV29-1	SVVGPRDSYNEQL
TRBV20-1	SAQIPRGSEQF
TRBV5-5	ASSFPHNEQF
TRBV27	ASSFGTGTAYEQY
TRBV5-1	ASSFPGQSKDIQY
TRBV5-4	ASSFRGLSQETQY
TRBV9	ASSTGFYGYT
TRBV29-1	SVRDSAGGYEQY
TRBV10-3	AISRAPGFLGDRAETQY
TRBV3-1	ASSQDGTSLRQETQY
TRBV5-1	ASSLDVLSSYNEQF
TRBV20-1	SARDLERGRTGELF
TRBV28	ASSSSGAGSNEKLF
TRBV2	ASSAQGNEQY
TRBV20-1	SARGTNYNEQF
TRBV12-3/TRBV12-4	ASSQTSDGDTQY
TRBV11-2	ASRYRGTLSTDTQY
TRBV10-3	AIRPRTVFEEQF
TRBV18	ASSPFRDRVQETQY
TRBV6-5	ASSYSNRELYNSPLH
TRBV18	ASSPTSGGYYNEQF
TRBV6-4	ASSDPKDTAYEQY
TRBV2	ASSGRGWGDSNQPQH
TRBV27	ASSYPGRRGYEQY
TRBV5-1	ASSLSGVGNTIY
TRBV19	ASSETVKDTEAF
TRBV28	ASSPQTGVGTF
TRBV28	ASRKSGGGTYEQY
TRBV2	ASSEWSSGAGSYEQY
TRBV7-9	ASSFGWEETQY
TRBV28	ASRVLVSGIQY
TRBV7-6	ASSPRDSTFYEQY
TRBV13	ASSSVLLASEQF
TRBV11-2	ASSHMGVGGTDTQY
TRBV7-9	ASSLSLSGSPLH
TRBV6-2/TRBV6-3	ASRPGGGRPADTQY